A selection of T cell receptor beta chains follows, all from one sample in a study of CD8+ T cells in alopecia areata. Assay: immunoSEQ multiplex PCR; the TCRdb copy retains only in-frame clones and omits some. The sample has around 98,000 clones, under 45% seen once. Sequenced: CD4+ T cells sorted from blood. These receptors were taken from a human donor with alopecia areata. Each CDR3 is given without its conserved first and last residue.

ASSGGRSPYT	TRBV2	TRBJ1-2
ASSQATGEETQY	TRBV14	TRBJ2-5
SATTGEISGYT	TRBV29-1	TRBJ1-2
ASSVDGGAEETQY	TRBV2	TRBJ2-5
ASSLGASGSRSPLH	TRBV11-2	TRBJ1-6
SVEDLAGGPNDEQF	TRBV29-1	TRBJ2-1
ASSDLIGYT	TRBV7-2	TRBJ1-2
ASESRDSGGELF	TRBV5-1	TRBJ2-2
ASRADRVGNEQF	TRBV5-1	TRBJ2-1
SVAPQGVNTEAF	TRBV29-1	TRBJ1-1
SVAGGYQETQY	TRBV29-1	TRBJ2-5
ASFIAGGYNEQF	TRBV28	TRBJ2-1
AWSHSGLYRSNQPQH	TRBV30	TRBJ1-5
ALSGTGVTEAF	TRBV30	TRBJ1-1
ASKTGNTGELF	TRBV6-1	TRBJ2-2
ASSLGRGGNEQF	TRBV4-3	TRBJ2-1
ASTDQVHYGYT	TRBV2	TRBJ1-2
ASRTPSPLH	TRBV2	TRBJ1-6
ASRGTLIVDEQF	TRBV6-5	TRBJ2-1
SVGQTRGSTNEKLF	TRBV29-1	TRBJ1-4
ASRMRGGDTQY	TRBV5-4	TRBJ2-3
ASSFLNEQF	TRBV7-2	TRBJ2-1
ASSQDPRYEQF	TRBV4-3	TRBJ2-1
ASSLGTGRETQY	TRBV5-1	TRBJ2-5
SVGNRARTDTQY	TRBV29-1	TRBJ2-3
AWTLGTGSYNEQF	TRBV30	TRBJ2-1
SVVTGSSGANVLT	TRBV29-1	TRBJ2-6
ATQPDQETQY	TRBV6-6	TRBJ2-5
ASSLQPLAVRQETQY	TRBV7-2	TRBJ2-5
ASSAGTGGLFEPQH	TRBV7-2	TRBJ1-5
ASSLVQGHEQY	TRBV5-1	TRBJ2-7
ASSFDRGEAF	TRBV7-9	TRBJ1-1
SVEKTGEETQY	TRBV29-1	TRBJ2-5
AWRRQSFTGELF	TRBV30	TRBJ2-2
ASSLGSGANVLT	TRBV5-1	TRBJ2-6
SVNSGAYNEQF	TRBV29-1	TRBJ2-1
SVGPPGLAYEQY	TRBV29-1	TRBJ2-7
ASTGGPRNSPLH	TRBV28	TRBJ1-6
SAGSTYEQY	TRBV29-1	TRBJ2-7
ASTGLSGANVLT	TRBV6-6	TRBJ2-6
ASSPQVAGEETQY	TRBV7-2	TRBJ2-5
ASSLLGTEAF	TRBV28	TRBJ1-1
ASSVNGQTSNQPQH	TRBV2	TRBJ1-5
SALSTDTQY	TRBV20-1	TRBJ2-3
ASAERGDFTGELF	TRBV9	TRBJ2-2
ASSPTSTSTDTQY	TRBV14	TRBJ2-3
ASSPSTGSYGYT	TRBV2	TRBJ1-2
ASSLASQPQH	TRBV5-6	TRBJ1-5
AISALEDTQY	TRBV10-3	TRBJ2-3
ASSPTDKYYEQY	TRBV11-2	TRBJ2-7
ASSPSDRFEPQH	TRBV28	TRBJ1-5
SVAGGGQETQY	TRBV29-1	TRBJ2-5
ASSLATSSGANVLT	TRBV7-2	TRBJ2-6
ASRFGRGETQY	TRBV2	TRBJ2-5
SAGSLNTEAF	TRBV29-1	TRBJ1-1